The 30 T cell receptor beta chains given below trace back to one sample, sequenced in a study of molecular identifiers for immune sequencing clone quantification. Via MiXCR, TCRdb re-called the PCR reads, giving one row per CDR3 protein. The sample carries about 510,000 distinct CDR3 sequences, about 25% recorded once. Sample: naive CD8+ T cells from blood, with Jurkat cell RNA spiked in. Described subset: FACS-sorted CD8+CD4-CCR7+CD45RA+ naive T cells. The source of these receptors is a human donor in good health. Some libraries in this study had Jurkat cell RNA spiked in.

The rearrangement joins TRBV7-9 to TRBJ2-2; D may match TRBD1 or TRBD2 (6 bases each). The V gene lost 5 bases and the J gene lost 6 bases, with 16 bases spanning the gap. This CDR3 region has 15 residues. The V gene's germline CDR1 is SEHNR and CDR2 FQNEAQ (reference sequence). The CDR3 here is CASSRAAGEAGELFF. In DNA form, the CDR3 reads TGTGCCAGCAGCCGGGCGGCAGGGGAGGCCGGGGAGCTGTTTTTT.

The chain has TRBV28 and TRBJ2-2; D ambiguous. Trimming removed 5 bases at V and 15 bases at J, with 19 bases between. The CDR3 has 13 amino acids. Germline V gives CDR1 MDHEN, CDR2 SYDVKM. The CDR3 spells CASSPRQELRLFF. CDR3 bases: TGTGCCAGCAGTCCCCGGCAAGAGCTTCGTTTGTTTTTT.

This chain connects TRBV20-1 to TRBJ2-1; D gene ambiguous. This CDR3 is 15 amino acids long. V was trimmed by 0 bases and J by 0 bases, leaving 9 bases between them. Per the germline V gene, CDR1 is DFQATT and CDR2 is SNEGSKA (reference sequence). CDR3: CSAREGGSSYNEQFF. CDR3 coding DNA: TGCAGTGCTAGAGAGGGTGGAAGCTCCTACAATGAGCAGTTCTTC.

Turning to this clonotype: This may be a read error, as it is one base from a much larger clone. The DNA for the CDR3 is TGTGCCAGCAGAGCCTATGACGGGGCAATGAGCACTGAAGCTTTCTTT. Protein product: CASRAYDGAMSTEAFF. This chain uses TRBV6-2 or TRBV6-3 with TRBJ1-1; D might be TRBD1 (5 bases). V lost 6 bases, J lost 4 bases, and 21 bases lay in between. This CDR3 comprises 16 residues. The germline gives CDR1 MNHEY, CDR2 SVGEGT.

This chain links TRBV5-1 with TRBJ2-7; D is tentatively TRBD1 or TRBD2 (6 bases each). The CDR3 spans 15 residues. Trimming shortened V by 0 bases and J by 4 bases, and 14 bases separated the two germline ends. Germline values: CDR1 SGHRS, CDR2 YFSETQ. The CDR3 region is CASSLDRDSQYEQYF. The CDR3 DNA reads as TGCGCCAGCAGCTTGGACAGGGACTCCCAATACGAGCAGTACTTC.

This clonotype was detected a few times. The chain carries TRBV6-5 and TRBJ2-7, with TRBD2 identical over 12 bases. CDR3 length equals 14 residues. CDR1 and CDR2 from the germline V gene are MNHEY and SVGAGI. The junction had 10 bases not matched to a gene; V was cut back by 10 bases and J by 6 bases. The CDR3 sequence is CATTSGRMVGEQYF. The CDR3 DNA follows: TGTGCCACGACTAGCGGGAGAATGGTCGGCGAGCAGTACTTC.

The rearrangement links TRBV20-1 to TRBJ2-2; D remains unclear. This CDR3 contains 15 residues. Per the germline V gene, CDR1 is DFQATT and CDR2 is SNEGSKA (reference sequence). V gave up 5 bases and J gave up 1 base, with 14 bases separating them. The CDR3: CSAYPDPGNTGELFF. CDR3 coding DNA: TGCAGTGCTTACCCCGATCCAGGGAACACCGGGGAGCTGTTTTTT.

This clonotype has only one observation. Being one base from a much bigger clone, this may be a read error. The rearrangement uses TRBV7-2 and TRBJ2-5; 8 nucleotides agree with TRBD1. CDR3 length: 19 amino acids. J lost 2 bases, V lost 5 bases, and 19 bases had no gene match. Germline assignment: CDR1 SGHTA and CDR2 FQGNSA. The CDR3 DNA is TGTGCCAGCAGCCACCCAACCGGGACAGGTGCCGTGGGACAAGAGACCCAGTACTTC. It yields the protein CASSHPTGTGAVGQETQYF.

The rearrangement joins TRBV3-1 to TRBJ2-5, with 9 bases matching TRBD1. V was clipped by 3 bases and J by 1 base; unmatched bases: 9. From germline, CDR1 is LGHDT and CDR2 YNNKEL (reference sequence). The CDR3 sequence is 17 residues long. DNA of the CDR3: TGTGCCAGCAGCCAGGACCCGGGACAGGGAATCCAAGAGACCCAGTACTTC. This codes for CASSQDPGQGIQETQYF.

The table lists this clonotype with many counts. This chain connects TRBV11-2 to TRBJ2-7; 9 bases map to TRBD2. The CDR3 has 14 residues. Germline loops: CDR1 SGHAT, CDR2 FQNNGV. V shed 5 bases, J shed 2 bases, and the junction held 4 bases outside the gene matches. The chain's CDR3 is CASSPGLAPYEQYF. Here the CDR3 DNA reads TGTGCCAGCAGCCCGGGACTAGCCCCCTACGAGCAGTACTTC.

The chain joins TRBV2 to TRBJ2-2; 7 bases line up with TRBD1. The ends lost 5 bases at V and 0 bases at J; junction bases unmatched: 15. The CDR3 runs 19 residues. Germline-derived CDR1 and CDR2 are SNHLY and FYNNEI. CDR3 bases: TGTGCCAGCAGTTCCGGGCTAAAACAGGGGCTATCGAACACCGGGGAGCTGTTTTTT. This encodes CASSSGLKQGLSNTGELFF.

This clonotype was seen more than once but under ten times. The CDR3 spells CSAPPMVGYWGTEAFF. CDR3 coding DNA: TGCAGTGCACCACCTATGGTCGGATATTGGGGCACTGAAGCTTTCTTT. V usage is TRBV20-1 and J usage is TRBJ1-1; no firm D call. CDR3 length equals 16 residues. Trimming removed 6 bases at V and 4 bases at J, with 24 bases between. CDR1 DFQATT and CDR2 SNEGSKA come from the germline V gene (reference sequence).

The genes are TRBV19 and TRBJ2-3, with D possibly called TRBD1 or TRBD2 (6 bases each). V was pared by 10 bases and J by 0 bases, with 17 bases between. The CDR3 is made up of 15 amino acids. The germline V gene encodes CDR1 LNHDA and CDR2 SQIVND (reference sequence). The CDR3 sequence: CATSPGAASTDTQYF. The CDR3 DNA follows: TGTGCCACCTCCCCGGGGGCAGCTAGCACAGATACGCAGTATTTT.

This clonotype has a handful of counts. Here the CDR3 DNA reads TGCAGTGCCACCTCCTTGTTAGCGGGAGTAGGAGATACGCAGTATTTT. Translating gives CSATSLLAGVGDTQYF. The J gene is TRBJ2-3, the V gene TRBV20-1, with 9 nucleotides matching TRBD2. The CDR3 runs 16 residues. The J segment lost 5 bases and the V segment lost 6 bases, leaving 15 bases of the junction unmatched. Germline lookup yields CDR1 DFQATT and CDR2 SNEGSKA (reference sequence).

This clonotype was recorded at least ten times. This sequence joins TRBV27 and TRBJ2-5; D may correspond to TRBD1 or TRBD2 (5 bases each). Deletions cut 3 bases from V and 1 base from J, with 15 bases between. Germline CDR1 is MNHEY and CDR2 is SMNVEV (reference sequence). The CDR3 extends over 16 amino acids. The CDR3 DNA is TGTGCCAGCAGTTTGCAGGGAGTCTTTGCCCAAGAGACCCAGTACTTC. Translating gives CASSLQGVFAQETQYF.

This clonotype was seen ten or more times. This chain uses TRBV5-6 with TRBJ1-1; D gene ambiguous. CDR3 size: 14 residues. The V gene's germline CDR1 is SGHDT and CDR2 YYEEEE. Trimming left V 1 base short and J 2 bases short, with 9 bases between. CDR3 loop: CASSLSKVNTEAFF. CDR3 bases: TGTGCCAGCAGCTTGAGCAAGGTTAACACTGAAGCTTTCTTT.

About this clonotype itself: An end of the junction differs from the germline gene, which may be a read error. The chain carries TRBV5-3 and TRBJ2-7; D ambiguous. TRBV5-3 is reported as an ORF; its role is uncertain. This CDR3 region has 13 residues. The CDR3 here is CASSSHRSYEQYF. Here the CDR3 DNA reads TGTGCCAGCAGCTCCCACCGGTCCTACGAGCAGTACTTC.

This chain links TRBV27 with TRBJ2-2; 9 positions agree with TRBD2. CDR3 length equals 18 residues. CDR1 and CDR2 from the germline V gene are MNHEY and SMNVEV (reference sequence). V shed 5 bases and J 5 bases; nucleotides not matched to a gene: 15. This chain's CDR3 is CASSNQGIAGVWTGELFF. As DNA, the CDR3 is TGTGCCAGCAGTAATCAGGGTATAGCGGGAGTTTGGACCGGGGAGCTGTTTTTT.

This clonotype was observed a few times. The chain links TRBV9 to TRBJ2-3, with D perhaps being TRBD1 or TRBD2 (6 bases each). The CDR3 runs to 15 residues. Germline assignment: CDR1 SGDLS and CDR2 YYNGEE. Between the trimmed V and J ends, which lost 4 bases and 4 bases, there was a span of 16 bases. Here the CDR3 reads CASSPEGGLPDTQYF. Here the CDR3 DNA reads TGTGCCAGCAGCCCCGAAGGGGGGCTGCCAGATACGCAGTATTTT.

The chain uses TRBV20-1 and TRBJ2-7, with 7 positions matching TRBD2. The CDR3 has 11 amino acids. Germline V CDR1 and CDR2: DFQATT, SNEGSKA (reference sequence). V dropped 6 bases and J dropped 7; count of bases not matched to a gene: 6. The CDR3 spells CSARGVGEQYF. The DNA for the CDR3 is TGCAGTGCACGGGGGGTAGGGGAGCAGTACTTC.

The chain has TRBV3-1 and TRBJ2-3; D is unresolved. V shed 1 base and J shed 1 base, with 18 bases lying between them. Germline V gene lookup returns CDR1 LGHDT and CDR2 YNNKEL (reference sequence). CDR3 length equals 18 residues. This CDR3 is CASSQVGQTGLGTDTQYF. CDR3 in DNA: TGTGCCAGCAGCCAAGTAGGGCAGACGGGCTTGGGCACAGATACGCAGTATTTT.

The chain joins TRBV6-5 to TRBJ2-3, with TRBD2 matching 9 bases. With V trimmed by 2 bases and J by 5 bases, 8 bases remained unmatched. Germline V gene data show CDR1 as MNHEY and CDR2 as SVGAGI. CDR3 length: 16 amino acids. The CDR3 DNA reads TGTGCCAGCAGTTACCCGCAAGCGGGGGGTATAGATACGCAGTATTTT. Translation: CASSYPQAGGIDTQYF.

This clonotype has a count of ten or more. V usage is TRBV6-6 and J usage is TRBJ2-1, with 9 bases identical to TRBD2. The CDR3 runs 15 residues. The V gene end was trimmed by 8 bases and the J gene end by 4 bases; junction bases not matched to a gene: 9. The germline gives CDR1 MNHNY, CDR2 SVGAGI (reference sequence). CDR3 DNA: TGTGCCAGCTCGCGGGAGGGCCTAGATTACAATGAGCAGTTCTTC. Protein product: CASSREGLDYNEQFF.

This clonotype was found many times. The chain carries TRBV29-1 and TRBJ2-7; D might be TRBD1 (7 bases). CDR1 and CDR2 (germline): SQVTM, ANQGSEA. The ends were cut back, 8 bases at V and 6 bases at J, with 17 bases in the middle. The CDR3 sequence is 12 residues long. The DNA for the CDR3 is TGCAGCTCCCGAACCCAGGGGGGCGAGCAGTACTTC. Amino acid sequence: CSSRTQGGEQYF.

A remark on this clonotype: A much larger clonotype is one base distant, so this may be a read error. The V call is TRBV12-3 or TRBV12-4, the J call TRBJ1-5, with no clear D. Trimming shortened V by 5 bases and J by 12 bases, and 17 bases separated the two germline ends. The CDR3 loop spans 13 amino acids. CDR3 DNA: TGTGCCAGCAGTCACCACAGTAGCATCATCCAGCATTTT. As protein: CASSHHSSIIQHF.

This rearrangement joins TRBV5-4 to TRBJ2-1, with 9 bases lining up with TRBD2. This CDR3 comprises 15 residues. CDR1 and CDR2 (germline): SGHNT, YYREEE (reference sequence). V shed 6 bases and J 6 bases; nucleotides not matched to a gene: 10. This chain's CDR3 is CASNRLADMGNEQFF. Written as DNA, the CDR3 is TGTGCCAGCAACCGACTAGCGGACATGGGCAATGAGCAGTTCTTC.

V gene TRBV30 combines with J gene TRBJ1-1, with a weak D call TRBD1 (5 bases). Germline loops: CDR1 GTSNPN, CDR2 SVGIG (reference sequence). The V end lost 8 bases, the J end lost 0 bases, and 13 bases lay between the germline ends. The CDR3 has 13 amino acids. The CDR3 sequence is CAHGAFMNTEAFF. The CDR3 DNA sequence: TGTGCCCACGGGGCATTCATGAACACTGAAGCTTTCTTT.

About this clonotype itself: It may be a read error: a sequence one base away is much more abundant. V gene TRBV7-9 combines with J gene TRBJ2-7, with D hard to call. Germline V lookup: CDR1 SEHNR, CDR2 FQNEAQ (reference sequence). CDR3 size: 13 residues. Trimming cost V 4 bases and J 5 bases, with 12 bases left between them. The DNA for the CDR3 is TGTGCCAGCAGCTCGATCCTGACCGACGAGCAGTACTTC. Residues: CASSSILTDEQYF.

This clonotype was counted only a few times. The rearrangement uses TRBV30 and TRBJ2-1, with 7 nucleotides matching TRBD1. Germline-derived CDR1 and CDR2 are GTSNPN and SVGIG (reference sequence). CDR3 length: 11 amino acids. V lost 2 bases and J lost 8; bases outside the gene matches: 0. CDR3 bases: TGTGCCTGGAGTCAGGGGGATGAGCAGTTCTTC. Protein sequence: CAWSQGDEQFF.

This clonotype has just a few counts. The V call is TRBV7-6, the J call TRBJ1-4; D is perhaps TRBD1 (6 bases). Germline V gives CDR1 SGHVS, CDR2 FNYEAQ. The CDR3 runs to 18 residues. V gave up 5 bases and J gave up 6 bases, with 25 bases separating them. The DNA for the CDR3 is TGTGCCAGCAGCCCACTTAAGGGGACAATGGGATCTTATGAAAAACTGTTTTTT. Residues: CASSPLKGTMGSYEKLFF.